This passage covers 21 T cell receptor beta chains from one sample sequenced in a study of cytomegalovirus exposure and HLA in healthy donors. The PCR contained 60 Vbeta and 13 Jbeta primers. Repertoires were generated with immunoSEQ multiplex PCR, while TCRdb's copy carries only in-frame clones and drops some. The sample includes some 210,000 clones, 75% to 90% of them seen just once. The sequencing input was PBMCs. All receptors come from a young man in good health and CMV-seronegative.

The chain recombines TRBV7-2 with TRBJ2-3; D is perhaps TRBD1 (5 bases). CDR3 length: 14 residues. Trimming took 5 bases from V and 3 from J, leaving 12 bases between them. Germline CDR1 SGHTA, CDR2 FQGNSA. Here the CDR3 reads CASSTPTETDTQYF. For the CDR3, the DNA is TGTGCCAGCAGCACCCCGACAGAAACAGATACGCAGTATTTT.

CDR3 residues: CAWSVAETQYF. In DNA form, the CDR3 reads TGTGCCTGGAGTGTAGCCGAGACCCAGTACTTC. The chain joins TRBV30 to TRBJ2-5; D is uncertain. The CDR3 length is 11 residues. Trimming pared 0 bases from V and 5 bases from J, leaving 4 bases between. Germline assignment: CDR1 GTSNPN and CDR2 SVGIG (reference sequence).

The V and J genes are TRBV29-1 and TRBJ2-5; tentative D call: TRBD2 (6 bases). The V gene's germline CDR1 is SQVTM and CDR2 ANQGSEA. CDR3 length equals 13 residues. V shed 3 bases and J shed 4 bases, with 12 bases lying between them. This CDR3 reads CSVEGTGVETQYF. As DNA, the CDR3 is TGCAGCGTTGAGGGTACGGGGGTAGAGACCCAGTACTTC.

V and J are TRBV2 and TRBJ2-7; D is possibly TRBD1 (6 bases). With 5 bases removed from V and 1 base from J, the gap between germline ends came to 12 bases. Germline V gene sequence: CDR1 SNHLY, CDR2 FYNNEI. The CDR3 spans 14 residues. This CDR3 is CASSIQGDSYEQYF. In DNA form, the CDR3 reads TGTGCCAGCAGTATACAGGGAGATTCCTACGAGCAGTACTTC.

CDR3: CASSLGTAYGYTF. The CDR3, as DNA: TGTGCCAGCAGCTTGGGGACAGCTTATGGCTACACCTTC. The chain is built from TRBV5-6 and TRBJ1-2; possibly TRBD1 for D (6 bases). Deletions cut 0 bases from V and 5 bases from J, with 8 bases between. There are 13 residues in the CDR3. The germline CDR1 and CDR2 sequences are SGHDT and YYEEEE.

The chain couples TRBV25-1 to TRBJ2-3; 12 nucleotides match TRBD2. Germline V gene data show CDR1 as MGHDK and CDR2 as SYGVNS. The CDR3 totals 15 residues. The V and J ends lost 3 bases and 4 bases, in that order; junction bases with no gene match: 2. The CDR3 DNA sequence: TGTGCCAGCAGTGATGCTAGCGGGGGGGCAGATACGCAGTATTTT. It encodes CASSDASGGADTQYF.

The rearrangement uses TRBV27 and TRBJ2-3, with D perhaps TRBD2 (5 bases). The CDR3 is 16 residues long. CDR1 and CDR2 (germline): MNHEY, SMNVEV (reference sequence). Trimming left V 3 bases short and J 2 bases short, with 15 bases between. This CDR3 is CASSLRENHITDTQYF. CDR3 coding DNA: TGTGCCAGCAGTTTGAGGGAGAATCATATCACAGATACGCAGTATTTT.

V usage is TRBV7-2 and J usage is TRBJ1-2, with TRBD1 matching 10 bases. Germline V gives CDR1 SGHTA, CDR2 FQGNSA. This CDR3 region has 14 residues. Unmatched junction bases numbered 6, after V lost 5 bases and J lost 6 bases. The CDR3 here is CASSPLGTGDGYTF. The DNA for the CDR3 is TGTGCCAGCAGCCCCCTGGGGACAGGGGATGGCTACACCTTC.

This clone was seen just once. As DNA, the CDR3 is TGCAGTGCTAGTGGCGGAGATACGCAGTATTTT. The encoded protein is CSASGGDTQYF. The chain recombines TRBV20-1 with TRBJ2-3, with D unresolved. This CDR3 comprises 11 residues. Trimming left V 3 bases short and J 5 bases short, with 6 bases between. Germline V CDR1 and CDR2: DFQATT, SNEGSKA (reference sequence).

The chain joins TRBV9 to TRBJ1-4; D is undetermined. Trimming stripped 3 bases from V and 4 bases from J, with 7 bases between. This CDR3 spans 13 amino acids. Germline V gene data show CDR1 as SGDLS and CDR2 as YYNGEE. CDR3 nucleotides: TGTGCCAGCAGCGCCGGGGTTAATGAAAAACTGTTTTTT. Translating it yields CASSAGVNEKLFF.

The chain joins TRBV28 to TRBJ2-7, with 8 bases aligning to TRBD2. J lost 7 bases, V lost 6 bases, and 8 bases had no gene match. The CDR3 has 13 amino acids. The germline CDR1 and CDR2 sequences are MDHEN and SYDVKM. For the CDR3, the DNA is TGTGCCAGCAGCACCGGGCCGGGAGGGGAGCAGTACTTC. It translates to CASSTGPGGEQYF.

This sequence joins TRBV27 and TRBJ1-2; no clear D. Trimming removed 7 bases at V and 4 bases at J, with 19 bases between. The CDR3 runs 15 residues. The germline V gene encodes CDR1 MNHEY and CDR2 SMNVEV (reference sequence). CDR3 sequence reads: CASTRDITAPYGYTF. Here the CDR3 DNA reads TGTGCCAGCACCCGTGACATTACAGCTCCCTATGGCTACACCTTC.

This clone was picked up a small number of times. The rearrangement links TRBV11-3 to TRBJ1-1; 7 nucleotides agree with TRBD1. V lost 6 bases to trimming and J lost 10 bases; unmatched junction nucleotides: 11. The CDR3 consists of 13 residues. Germline CDR1 and CDR2: SGHNT and YENEEA. The DNA for the CDR3 is TGTGCCAGCAGTCTGATGAGGGACAGCACAGCTTTCTTT. Its protein is CASSLMRDSTAFF.

The chain has TRBV27 and TRBJ2-5; the D is unclear. This CDR3 has 12 residues. Germline lookup yields CDR1 MNHEY and CDR2 SMNVEV (reference sequence). Deletions cut 3 bases from V and 13 bases from J, with 15 bases between. Here the CDR3 DNA reads TGTGCCAGCAGTTTTCCCTCGGAGCCCTCGTACTTC. Residues: CASSFPSEPSYF.

V usage is TRBV6-5 and J usage is TRBJ1-2, with D hard to call. This CDR3 spans 10 amino acids. Germline V lookup: CDR1 MNHEY, CDR2 SVGAGI. Between the trimmed V and J ends, which lost 10 bases and 5 bases, there was a span of 8 bases. As DNA, the CDR3 is TGTGCCACCCTTCCTTATGGCTACACCTTC. Translated: CATLPYGYTF.

The chain employs TRBV28 and TRBJ2-1, with 12 bases lining up with TRBD2. Losses at the gene ends were 4 bases for V and 6 bases for J; bases not matched to a gene: 13. Germline loops: CDR1 MDHEN, CDR2 SYDVKM. The CDR3 consists of 18 residues. The CDR3, as DNA: TGTGCCAGCAGTTCCGGGACTAGCGGGCTCAAAAGGGCCAATGAGCAGTTCTTC. It is translated as CASSSGTSGLKRANEQFF.

The J gene is TRBJ1-6, the V gene TRBV6-1; 8 positions agree with TRBD1. The CDR3 totals 14 residues. The V and J ends lost 7 bases and 10 bases, in that order; junction bases with no gene match: 9. Germline values: CDR1 MNHNS, CDR2 SASEGT. The CDR3 loop is CASKRDRTLSPLHF. The CDR3, as DNA: TGTGCCAGCAAAAGGGACAGGACTTTATCACCCCTCCACTTT.

J is TRBJ1-1 and V is TRBV9; D is uncertain. The CDR3 is made up of 14 amino acids. The germline CDR1 and CDR2 sequences are SGDLS and YYNGEE. V was clipped by 3 bases and J by 5 bases, with 14 bases between them. The CDR3 DNA is TGTGCCAGCAGCGCTGGCGGTGTGGAGACTGAAGCTTTCTTT. As protein: CASSAGGVETEAFF.

This chain uses TRBV15 with TRBJ2-1, with unresolved D. Per the germline V gene, CDR1 is LNHNV and CDR2 is YYDKDF (reference sequence). The CDR3 is made up of 14 amino acids. Trimming removed 0 bases from V and 3 bases from J, with 6 bases in between. Here the CDR3 reads CATSRDNSYNEQFF. The CDR3 DNA follows: TGTGCCACCAGCAGAGATAACAGCTACAATGAGCAGTTCTTC.

The V gene is TRBV4-1, the J gene TRBJ2-7; the match to TRBD1 covers 7 bases. Germline lookup yields CDR1 MGHRA and CDR2 YSYEKL. Unmatched junction bases numbered 5, after V lost 5 bases and J lost 4 bases. This CDR3 has 13 amino acids. The CDR3 DNA sequence: TGCGCCAGCAGCTACAGGGGCGGTTACGAGCAGTACTTC. Amino acids: CASSYRGGYEQYF.

A word on this clone: The junction shows a germline mismatch at one end, possibly a read error. The genes are TRBV5-1 and TRBJ2-6; possible D gene TRBD1, 6 bases. This CDR3 is 16 amino acids long. Germline CDR1 reads SGHRS; CDR2 reads YFSETQ. The chain's CDR3 is CASSPPGAGGANGLTF. In DNA form, the CDR3 reads TGCGCCAGCAGTCCTCCAGGGGCGGGTGGGGCCAACGGCCTGACTTTC.